A selection of T cell receptor beta chains follows, all from one sample in a study of Tregs in tolerant kidney transplant recipients. Generated by immunoSEQ multiplex PCR, the TCRdb table keeps only in-frame clones and is missing some. The sample holds about 240,000 clones, about 86% seen once. The sequenced material came from CD4+ T cells from blood. The receptors were gathered from a human donor in good health. Each CDR3 is given without its conserved first and last residue. Fields, in order: D gene, clone size, V gene, CDR3 length, CDR3 protein. A D gene is named only where the DNA matches it firmly. Only part of the rows carry a size: once, few, many, or a class if the clone is expanded.

d_call: TRBD2; clone_size: -; v_call: TRBV7-9; cdr3_length: 16; cdr3_aa: ASSPTPGRGSGANVLT
d_call: -; clone_size: few; v_call: TRBV10-1; cdr3_length: 15; cdr3_aa: ASSEFSQLSKGETQY
d_call: -; clone_size: -; v_call: TRBV18; cdr3_length: 10; cdr3_aa: TSSPREETQY
d_call: TRBD1; clone_size: -; v_call: TRBV11-3; cdr3_length: 13; cdr3_aa: ASRRDSSSYNEQF
d_call: -; clone_size: -; v_call: TRBV4-1; cdr3_length: 12; cdr3_aa: ASSQFHGSYEQY
d_call: -; clone_size: few; v_call: TRBV7-3; cdr3_length: 12; cdr3_aa: ASSGDGRNTEAF
d_call: -; clone_size: once; v_call: TRBV15; cdr3_length: 12; cdr3_aa: ATSRDMVGAQAF
d_call: TRBD1; clone_size: few; v_call: TRBV5-8; cdr3_length: 11; cdr3_aa: ASSPRGGNGYT
d_call: -; clone_size: -; v_call: TRBV6-1; cdr3_length: 11; cdr3_aa: ASRWGNNQPQH
d_call: -; clone_size: -; v_call: TRBV6-5; cdr3_length: 12; cdr3_aa: ASSYDPPNYGYT
d_call: TRBD2; clone_size: -; v_call: TRBV2; cdr3_length: 11; cdr3_aa: ASSPSRGDEQY
d_call: -; clone_size: once; v_call: TRBV6-5; cdr3_length: 12; cdr3_aa: ASSRATGPYEQY
d_call: TRBD2; clone_size: -; v_call: TRBV11-3; cdr3_length: 13; cdr3_aa: ATSEERGANNEQF
d_call: -; clone_size: -; v_call: TRBV6-1; cdr3_length: 11; cdr3_aa: ASSIKVDTEAF
d_call: -; clone_size: -; v_call: TRBV18; cdr3_length: 12; cdr3_aa: ASSPDARADTQY
d_call: -; clone_size: -; v_call: TRBV12-2; cdr3_length: 11; cdr3_aa: ASRLESSDGYT
d_call: -; clone_size: -; v_call: TRBV2; cdr3_length: 10; cdr3_aa: ASSEVDTEAF
d_call: -; clone_size: -; v_call: TRBV29-1; cdr3_length: 11; cdr3_aa: SVAYQGNTEAF
d_call: TRBD2; clone_size: -; v_call: TRBV5-1; cdr3_length: 14; cdr3_aa: ASSATGTSGSYEQY
d_call: -; clone_size: -; v_call: TRBV2; cdr3_length: 12; cdr3_aa: ASSVLSSGNTIY
d_call: -; clone_size: few; v_call: TRBV21-1; cdr3_length: 14; cdr3_aa: ASSSRTGHSGNTIY
d_call: -; clone_size: -; v_call: TRBV2; cdr3_length: 11; cdr3_aa: ATLPGAQREAF
d_call: TRBD1; clone_size: -; v_call: TRBV19; cdr3_length: 16; cdr3_aa: ASSIDATGTGRQETQY
d_call: TRBD1; clone_size: -; v_call: TRBV25-1; cdr3_length: 13; cdr3_aa: ASSESGTGNYEQY
d_call: -; clone_size: -; v_call: TRBV4-1; cdr3_length: 13; cdr3_aa: ASSSVYRVGQPQH
d_call: -; clone_size: -; v_call: TRBV5-8; cdr3_length: 11; cdr3_aa: ASRLTLKSEAF